This passage covers 18 T cell receptor beta chains from one sample sequenced in a study of cytomegalovirus exposure and HLA in healthy donors. Primers for the PCR totalled 60 Vbeta and 13 Jbeta. The method was immunoSEQ multiplex PCR; TCRdb's version includes in-frame clones alone and lacks a portion of them. This sample has 100,000 to 150,000 clones; approximately 69% occur once, and the top ten carry 3% to 4.5%. Sequenced input: PBMCs. These TCRs come from a middle-aged man in good health and CMV-seropositive.

A note on this clone: One end of the junction varies from germline; a read error may be responsible. V is TRBV7-9 and J is TRBJ1-1; D is uncertain. Looked up from germline, CDR1 is SEHNR and CDR2 is FQNEAQ (reference sequence). This CDR3 comprises 12 residues. This CDR3 reads CSSSLRPHRAFF. Written as DNA, the CDR3 is TGTTCCAGCAGCTTGAGGCCCCATCGGGCTTTCTTT.

The gene calls are TRBV7-2 and TRBJ2-2, with D possibly matching TRBD2 (7 bases). Germline-derived CDR1 and CDR2 are SGHTA and FQGNSA. The V end was cut by 3 bases, the J end by 5 bases, with 16 bases between. CDR3 length equals 16 residues. The CDR3 DNA reads TGTGCCAGCAGCTTGGTAGGGGGGGTAGTGACCGGGGAGCTGTTTTTT. This codes for CASSLVGGVVTGELFF. Variable domain in full (rest from reference TRBV7-2 and TRBJ2-2): GAGVSQSPSNKVTEKGKDVELRCDPISGHTALYWYRQSLGQGLEFLIYFQGNSAPDKSGLPSDRFSAERTGGSVSTLTIQRTQQEDSAVYLCASSLVGGVVTGELFFGEGSRLTVL.

V and J are TRBV9 and TRBJ2-7; unclear D gene. There are 12 residues in the CDR3. Germline V gene sequence: CDR1 SGDLS, CDR2 YYNGEE. V was clipped by 4 bases and J by 7 bases, with 12 bases between them. CDR3 coding DNA: TGTGCCAGCAGCACGCATACTTCTGAGCAGTACTTC. Its protein is CASSTHTSEQYF.

The chain couples TRBV19 to TRBJ2-7; 9 positions match TRBD1. CDR3 length equals 16 residues. V lost 1 base, J lost 2 bases, and 6 bases stayed unmatched. Germline assignment: CDR1 LNHDA and CDR2 SQIVND (reference sequence). DNA for the CDR3: TGTGCCAGTAGTATAGGCGGGACAGGGTTAACCTACGAGCAGTACTTC. It is translated as CASSIGGTGLTYEQYF.

The chain couples TRBV10-3 to TRBJ2-6; 12 positions match TRBD1. The V and J ends lost 6 bases and 3 bases, in that order; junction bases with no gene match: 9. This CDR3 region has 18 residues. Germline V CDR1 and CDR2: ENHRY, SYGVKD. CDR3 in DNA: TGTGCCATCAGCCCGTGGGGACAGGGGGCGGGTGGGGCCAACGTCCTGACTTTC. Translation: CAISPWGQGAGGANVLTF.

The gene calls are TRBV27 and TRBJ1-1, with 7 bases fitting TRBD1. V was clipped by 5 bases and J by 6 bases; unmatched bases: 3. CDR3 length equals 12 residues. Germline lookup yields CDR1 MNHEY and CDR2 SMNVEV (reference sequence). The CDR3 DNA sequence: TGTGCCAGCAGTCGACAGGGAGCTGAAGCTTTCTTT. It translates to CASSRQGAEAFF.

The chain combines TRBV6-5 with TRBJ2-4; 7 positions agree with TRBD1. The CDR3 contains 14 residues. V was pared by 6 bases and J by 3 bases, with 5 bases of the junction left unmatched. In germline, CDR1 is MNHEY, CDR2 SVGAGI. The CDR3 sequence is CASSLDRVKNIQYF. CDR3 in DNA: TGTGCCAGCAGCTTAGACAGGGTCAAAAACATTCAGTACTTC.

The J gene is TRBJ1-2, the V gene TRBV7-2; a weak D match, TRBD1 (6 bases). Germline V lookup: CDR1 SGHTA, CDR2 FQGNSA. Trimming cost V 5 bases and J 1 base, with 14 bases left between them. CDR3 length equals 15 residues. The CDR3 DNA reads TGTGCCAGCAGCGGCGAAAACAGGGTTAACTATGGCTACACCTTC. Translating gives CASSGENRVNYGYTF.

The chain has TRBV4-2 and TRBJ2-7, with 11 bases that match TRBD2. The V and J ends lost 0 bases and 4 bases, in that order; junction bases with no gene match: 5. The CDR3 runs to 16 residues. Germline values: CDR1 LGHNA, CDR2 YNFKEQ. The CDR3 DNA sequence: TGTGCCAGCAGCCAAGACTGGGCTAGCGGGGGGTACGAGCAGTACTTC. This codes for CASSQDWASGGYEQYF.

About this clone itself: One junction end disagrees with the germline gene, perhaps due to a read error. The chain is built from TRBV6-5 and TRBJ2-2; maybe TRBD1 (7 bases). Germline values: CDR1 MNHEY, CDR2 SVGAGI. The CDR3 length is 16 residues. The CDR3 region has the DNA TGTGCCAGCGGTTACCCAAGGGGGCGGGGCGCAGGGGAGCTGTTTTTT. This encodes CASGYPRGRGAGELFF.

V and J are TRBV7-2 and TRBJ1-1; 8 bases are shared with TRBD1. The CDR3 sequence is 16 residues long. Germline V CDR1 and CDR2: SGHTA, FQGNSA. Germline trimming cut 5 bases from V and 4 bases from J; bases unmatched to any gene: 12. The CDR3 DNA reads TGTGCCAGCAGCCAGGACAGGGTTAAGTCAGGCACTGAAGCTTTCTTT. Translating it yields CASSQDRVKSGTEAFF. The whole variable domain, filled in from reference TRBV7-2 and TRBJ1-1, reads GAGVSQSPSNKVTEKGKDVELRCDPISGHTALYWYRQSLGQGLEFLIYFQGNSAPDKSGLPSDRFSAERTGGSVSTLTIQRTQQEDSAVYLCASSQDRVKSGTEAFFGQGTRLTVV.

The chain joins TRBV6-5 to TRBJ2-7; weak D call: TRBD2 (6 bases). Trimming shortened V by 6 bases and J by 4 bases, and 10 bases separated the two germline ends. Germline CDR1 reads MNHEY; CDR2 reads SVGAGI. The CDR3 has 12 residues. CDR3 DNA sequence: TGTGCCAGCAGCGCGACTAGTTACGAGCAGTACTTC. Translating gives CASSATSYEQYF.

The chain is built from TRBV30 and TRBJ1-2; 7 bases map to TRBD1. This CDR3 has 11 amino acids. The V gene end was trimmed by 5 bases and the J gene end by 7 bases; junction bases not matched to a gene: 4. Germline lookup yields CDR1 GTSNPN and CDR2 SVGIG (reference sequence). The CDR3, as DNA: TGTGCCTGGGGAACAGGGGCTGGCTACACCTTC. Translated, it gives CAWGTGAGYTF.

This chain joins TRBV14 and TRBJ2-7; D not certain. From germline, CDR1 is SGHDN and CDR2 FVKESK. The CDR3 loop spans 12 amino acids. Trimming shortened V by 4 bases and J by 4 bases, and 8 bases separated the two germline ends. The CDR3 reads CASSPSRYEQYF. CDR3 in DNA: TGTGCCAGCAGCCCTTCCAGGTACGAGCAGTACTTC.

The V and J genes are TRBV5-8 and TRBJ1-4; 7 nucleotides line up with TRBD1. Unmatched junction bases numbered 8, after V lost 4 bases and J lost 8 bases. This CDR3 has 14 amino acids. From germline, CDR1 is SGHTS and CDR2 YDEGEE. CDR3 nucleotides: TGTGCCAGCAGCCCCGGACAGGCGGGGGAAAAACTGTTTTTT. Protein: CASSPGQAGEKLFF. Full variable domain (outside the CDR3, taken from reference TRBV5-8 and TRBJ1-4): EAGVTQSPTHLIKTRGQQATLRCSPISGHTSVYWYQQALGLGLQFLLWYDEGEERNRGNFPPRFSGRQFPNYSSELNVNALELEDSALYLCASSPGQAGEKLFFGSGTQLSVL.

The chain has TRBV13 and TRBJ2-3; TRBD1 matches at 9 bases. Germline V gives CDR1 PRHDT, CDR2 FYEKMQ (reference sequence). The CDR3 contains 14 residues. V was clipped by 5 bases and J by 4 bases; unmatched bases: 4. The CDR3 DNA reads as TGTGCCAGCAGCGCCGGGACAGGGTCAGATACGCAGTATTTT. Protein product: CASSAGTGSDTQYF.

The chain uses TRBV2 and TRBJ1-1; weak D call: TRBD1 (6 bases). Germline lookup yields CDR1 SNHLY and CDR2 FYNNEI. The CDR3 loop spans 14 amino acids. The V end was cut by 3 bases, the J end by 1 base, with 9 bases between. The DNA for the CDR3 is TGTGCCAGCAGTGACTTAGGGGGGAACACTGAAGCTTTCTTT. Translation: CASSDLGGNTEAFF.

This clone was detected only once. The chain links TRBV19 to TRBJ2-3; 7 positions agree with TRBD2. Germline V gene data show CDR1 as LNHDA and CDR2 as SQIVND (reference sequence). Losses at the gene ends were 3 bases for V and 11 bases for J; bases not matched to a gene: 5. The CDR3 runs to 12 residues. CDR3 DNA sequence: TGTGCCAGTAGTATCGCGCGGGGGATGCAGTATTTT. It translates to CASSIARGMQYF.